This TCR beta chain appears in the sequencing data of a study of technical replicates of blood from several donors. Germline CDR1 reads SGDLS; CDR2 reads YYNGEE. CDR3 length: 14 residues. Between the trimmed V and J ends, which lost 3 bases and 2 bases, there was a span of 11 bases. Libraries were prepared by immunoSEQ multiplex PCR; TCRdb keeps only in-frame clonotypes and omits some of them. Of 85,000 to 100,000 clones detected, 95% appear once; the ten largest clones hold 0.21%. The chain links TRBV9 to TRBJ2-5; D might be TRBD2 (6 bases). Sequencing was performed on T cells isolated from PBMCs. The clonotype comes from a human donor in good health. The CDR3 is CASSGLATQETQYF. Written as DNA, the CDR3 is TGTGCCAGCAGCGGCCTAGCGACTCAAGAGACCCAGTACTTC.